Listed here is a single T cell receptor beta chain. Its target is not known. The data were obtained in a study of cytomegalovirus exposure and HLA in healthy donors. Overall study findings and caveats: Among immune exposure information, only CMV serostatus was available.

Germline V gene data show CDR1 as SGHDN and CDR2 as FVKESK. The CDR3 is made up of 12 amino acids. Trimming cost V 1 base and J 2 bases, with 3 bases left between them. Both 60 Vbeta primers and 13 Jbeta primers went into the PCR. Data came from immunoSEQ multiplex PCR; TCRdb stores just in-frame clones and leaves some out. The table records under 70,000 clones, 82% of them present only once. Material for sequencing was PBMCs. V and J are TRBV14 and TRBJ2-7; D is ambiguous. This TCR derives from a man aged 50 or older in good health and CMV-seronegative. The CDR3 is CASSQATYEQYF. CDR3 coding DNA: TGTGCCAGCAGCCAAGCCACCTACGAGCAGTACTTC. Using reference TRBV14 and TRBJ2-7 for the parts outside the CDR3, the full variable domain is EAGVTQFPSHSVIEKGQTVTLRCDPISGHDNLYWYRRVMGKEIKFLLHFVKESKQDESGMPNNRFLAERTGGTYSTLKVQPAELEDSGVYFCASSQATYEQYFGPGTRLTVT.